Shown below are 18 T cell receptor beta chains from a single sample sequenced in a study of graft-versus-host responses after intestinal transplantation. Antigens of these TCRs are unknown. The method was immunoSEQ multiplex PCR; TCRdb's version includes in-frame clones alone and lacks a portion of them. This sample has roughly 85,000 clones, with 91% found just once. The source was unstimulated CD8+ T cells sorted from spleen or lymph node cells, collected before transplant. The receptors were gathered from a human donor who was the organ donor for an intestinal transplant.

The chain recombines TRBV11-2 with TRBJ1-3; D unclear. CDR1 and CDR2 (germline): SGHAT, FQNNGV. Trimming stripped 0 bases from V and 0 bases from J, with 3 bases between. The CDR3 contains 14 residues. Here the CDR3 DNA reads TGTGCCAGCAGCTTAGAGGGCTCTGGAAACACCATATATTTT. It translates to CASSLEGSGNTIYF.

The J gene is TRBJ1-5, the V gene TRBV29-1; D is unclear. CDR1 and CDR2 from the germline V gene are SQVTM and ANQGSEA. V was trimmed by 4 bases and J by 1 base, leaving 8 bases between them. The CDR3 has 13 amino acids. The CDR3 protein is CSVVQDSNQPQHF. The CDR3 nucleotides are TGCAGCGTTGTCCAAGACAGCAATCAGCCCCAGCATTTT.

This clone was seen a single time. The V call is TRBV5-4, the J call TRBJ2-5; TRBD2 is a possible D gene (6 bases). V lost 4 bases, J lost 7 bases, and 14 bases lay in between. Germline V gene lookup returns CDR1 SGHNT and CDR2 YYREEE (reference sequence). This CDR3 contains 13 residues. The CDR3 bases are TGTGCCAGCAGCCCTAGCGTCGTGGGGACCCAGTACTTC. It codes for CASSPSVVGTQYF.

The chain combines TRBV4-2 with TRBJ2-2; no clear D. Germline assignment: CDR1 LGHNA and CDR2 YNFKEQ. The CDR3 loop spans 13 amino acids. V lost 2 bases, J lost 5 bases, and 6 bases lay in between. CDR3 loop: CASSQTSTGELFF. The CDR3 coding sequence is TGTGCCAGCAGCCAAACTTCAACCGGGGAGCTGTTTTTT.

CDR3 coding DNA: TGTGCCAGCAGTTTCGACAGGGGGCTTGATGAAGCTTTCTTT. It codes for CASSFDRGLDEAFF. This chain connects TRBV6-5 to TRBJ1-1, with 10 bases identical to TRBD1. Looked up from germline, CDR1 is MNHEY and CDR2 is SVGAGI. Unmatched junction bases numbered 6, after V lost 4 bases and J lost 7 bases. This CDR3 is 14 amino acids long.

In regard to this clone: Other DNA sequences of this sample code for an identical CDR3. V usage is TRBV27 and J usage is TRBJ1-1; D is possibly TRBD1 (5 bases). Germline lookup yields CDR1 MNHEY and CDR2 SMNVEV (reference sequence). The CDR3 extends over 14 amino acids. V was shortened by 2 bases and J by 1 base, with 8 bases between the two germline ends. Written as DNA, the CDR3 is TGTGCCAGCAGTTTACTAGGGGAGAACACTGAAGCTTTCTTT. It is translated as CASSLLGENTEAFF.

The chain employs TRBV6-5 and TRBJ1-2; 7 nucleotides line up with TRBD1. CDR3 length equals 14 residues. Germline CDR1 MNHEY, CDR2 SVGAGI. V dropped 0 bases and J dropped 6; count of bases not matched to a gene: 4. CDR3 coding DNA: TGTGCCAGCAGTTACTCAACAGGGGATGATGGCTACACCTTC. Amino acid sequence: CASSYSTGDDGYTF.

The chain links TRBV5-1 to TRBJ2-1; TRBD2 agrees at 10 bases. Germline CDR1 is SGHRS and CDR2 is YFSETQ. This CDR3 has 14 amino acids. The junction had 3 bases not matched to a gene; V was cut back by 6 bases and J by 3 bases. The CDR3 sequence is CASKTSGVYNEQFF. In DNA form, the CDR3 reads TGCGCCAGCAAAACTAGCGGGGTCTACAATGAGCAGTTCTTC.

This chain connects TRBV19 to TRBJ1-2, with a tentative D call TRBD1 (6 bases). Trimming shortened V by 5 bases and J by 2 bases, and 9 bases separated the two germline ends. This CDR3 is built from 13 residues. Germline CDR1 and CDR2: LNHDA and SQIVND (reference sequence). CDR3 sequence: CASSQGPNYGYTF. The CDR3 nucleotides are TGTGCCAGTAGTCAGGGGCCCAACTATGGCTACACCTTC.

The J gene is TRBJ1-2, the V gene TRBV29-1; perhaps TRBD1 as D (5 bases). V was shortened by 5 bases and J by 7 bases, with 17 bases between the two germline ends. CDR3 length equals 13 residues. Germline V gene sequence: CDR1 SQVTM, CDR2 ANQGSEA. This chain's CDR3 is CSVPPRVGSGYTF. CDR3 nucleotide sequence: TGCAGCGTTCCCCCCAGGGTCGGGAGTGGCTACACCTTC.

The chain recombines TRBV7-9 with TRBJ1-6; D is perhaps TRBD1 (5 bases). Trimming took 1 base from V and 7 from J, leaving 11 bases between them. The CDR3 totals 15 residues. Germline loops: CDR1 SEHNR, CDR2 FQNEAQ (reference sequence). CDR3 DNA: TGTGCCAGCAGCTTAGTGTTAGGGGTAAATTCACCCCTCCACTTT. Residues: CASSLVLGVNSPLHF.

This rearrangement joins TRBV4-1 to TRBJ2-7; TRBD2 aligns across 7 bases. In germline, CDR1 is MGHRA, CDR2 YSYEKL. The CDR3 has 13 amino acids. The trim removed 1 base at V and 5 bases at J, leaving 2 bases unmatched. CDR3 residues: CASSQGLAHEQYF. CDR3 bases: TGCGCCAGCAGCCAAGGACTAGCCCACGAGCAGTACTTC.

The V gene is TRBV19, the J gene TRBJ1-1; D remains unclear. V was clipped by 6 bases and J by 2 bases, with 10 bases between them. The CDR3 runs to 13 residues. Germline loops: CDR1 LNHDA, CDR2 SQIVND (reference sequence). CDR3 sequence (DNA): TGTGCCAGTAGGGCAGGAACAAACACTGAAGCTTTCTTT. Translation gives CASRAGTNTEAFF. The complete variable domain, with remaining parts taken from reference TRBV19 and TRBJ1-1, reads DGGITQSPKYLFRKEGQNVTLSCEQNLNHDAMYWYRQDPGQGLRLIYYSQIVNDFQKGDIAEGYSVSREKKESFPLTVTSAQKNPTAFYLCASRAGTNTEAFFGQGTRLTVV.

This rearrangement joins TRBV9 to TRBJ1-4; 7 nucleotides align to TRBD1. Germline loops: CDR1 SGDLS, CDR2 YYNGEE. V was clipped by 3 bases and J by 0 bases; unmatched bases: 5. This CDR3 region has 16 residues. The CDR3 nucleotides read TGTGCCAGCAGCGGAGGGACAGTTGCAACTAATGAAAAACTGTTTTTT. Protein product: CASSGGTVATNEKLFF.

The chain joins TRBV5-1 to TRBJ2-7; TRBD1 matches at 8 bases. Trimming took 4 bases from V and 5 from J; bases not matched to a gene: 8. Germline V gives CDR1 SGHRS, CDR2 YFSETQ. The CDR3 contains 14 residues. The CDR3 sequence: CASSPGQGIDEQYF. In nucleotides, the CDR3 is TGCGCCAGCAGCCCCGGACAGGGAATTGACGAGCAGTACTTC.

The chain has TRBV5-6 and TRBJ2-7; no firm D call. Germline lookup yields CDR1 SGHDT and CDR2 YYEEEE. Trimming cost V 4 bases and J 2 bases, with 13 bases left between them. This CDR3 region has 14 residues. CDR3 amino acids: CASSTWAETYEQYF. CDR3 in DNA: TGTGCCAGCAGCACCTGGGCGGAGACCTACGAGCAGTACTTC.

V and J are TRBV14 and TRBJ2-7; TRBD1 matches 7 bases. V trimming: 5 bases; J trimming: 2 bases; junction bases outside the gene matches: 15. The germline V gene has CDR1 SGHDN and CDR2 FVKESK. The CDR3 covers 17 residues. This chain's CDR3 is CASSSSDDGQVTYEQYF. In nucleotides, the CDR3 is TGTGCCAGCAGCTCGAGTGATGACGGACAGGTGACCTACGAGCAGTACTTC. The full variable domain, rest sourced from reference TRBV14 and TRBJ2-7, is EAGVTQFPSHSVIEKGQTVTLRCDPISGHDNLYWYRRVMGKEIKFLLHFVKESKQDESGMPNNRFLAERTGGTYSTLKVQPAELEDSGVYFCASSSSDDGQVTYEQYFGPGTRLTVT.

The rearrangement links TRBV7-6 to TRBJ2-3; 8 nucleotides match TRBD2. This CDR3 comprises 15 residues. Germline V CDR1 and CDR2: SGHVS, FNYEAQ. J was trimmed by 1 base and V by 6 bases; bases with no gene match: 6. This chain's CDR3 is CASSFSGDRTDTQYF. CDR3 nucleotides: TGTGCCAGCAGTTTTAGCGGGGACCGCACAGATACGCAGTATTTT.